The 21 T cell receptor beta chains below were found in one sample sequenced in a study of shared clonotypes between healthy human individuals. Terminally differentiated effector memory CD45RA+ cells were left out of the naive CD8 fraction, which was CD45RO-negative and positively selected for CCR7. Assay: immunoSEQ multiplex PCR; the TCRdb copy retains only in-frame clones and omits some. The table has about 2 million clones, about 94% seen once. The material sequenced was naive CD8+ T cells sorted from blood. The receptors were sampled from a man younger than 35 in good health.

This clone was picked up a small number of times. This sample includes further DNA sequences coding for the same CDR3. This sequence joins TRBV2 and TRBJ2-7; the D is unclear. The CDR3 contains 12 residues. Trimming left V 5 bases short and J 1 base short, with 6 bases between. CDR1 is SNHLY, CDR2 FYNNEI, per germline. This chain's CDR3 is CASSPESYEQYF. Written as DNA, the CDR3 is TGTGCCAGCAGTCCAGAGTCCTACGAGCAGTACTTC.

The chain combines TRBV19 with TRBJ2-2; the D gene could be TRBD1 or TRBD2 (6 bases each). The germline gives CDR1 LNHDA, CDR2 SQIVND (reference sequence). This CDR3 spans 19 amino acids. V was clipped by 1 base and J by 6 bases, with 24 bases between them. The DNA of the CDR3 is TGTGCCAGTAGTATAGGTTCGGGGGCCGGGACGGAGCGGCCCGGGGAGCTGTTTTTT. This encodes CASSIGSGAGTERPGELFF.

The chain is built from TRBV29-1 and TRBJ2-7; D unclear. Trimming removed 2 bases at V and 2 bases at J, with 13 bases between. Germline-derived CDR1 and CDR2 are SQVTM and ANQGSEA. The CDR3 runs 14 residues. Written as DNA, the CDR3 is TGCAGCGTTGAATGGAAGGCAGACACCTACGAGCAGTACTTC. It translates to CSVEWKADTYEQYF.

The gene calls are TRBV25-1 and TRBJ1-3; 9 bases map to TRBD1. CDR3 length: 14 amino acids. V lost 4 bases to trimming and J lost 5 bases; unmatched junction nucleotides: 3. Germline CDR1 and CDR2: MGHDK and SYGVNS. This CDR3 is CASSGGTGRNTIYF. The CDR3, as DNA: TGTGCCAGCAGTGGTGGGACAGGGAGAAACACCATATATTTT.

The rearrangement joins TRBV7-9 to TRBJ2-7, with 9 bases identical to TRBD2. Germline V gene sequence: CDR1 SEHNR, CDR2 FQNEAQ (reference sequence). Trimming at V came to 4 bases and at J to 4 bases, leaving 8 bases not matched to a gene. The CDR3 covers 15 residues. The CDR3 here is CASSSLAGVLYEQYF. CDR3 bases: TGTGCCAGCAGCTCGTTAGCGGGAGTGCTATACGAGCAGTACTTC.

Concerning this clone itself: This CDR3 is also generated by other DNA sequences in the sample. The gene calls are TRBV4-3 and TRBJ2-5; no reliable D call. Looked up from germline, CDR1 is LGHNA and CDR2 is YSLEER. This CDR3 has 13 amino acids. With 0 bases removed from V and 3 bases from J, the gap between germline ends came to 5 bases. The CDR3 spells CASSQDVEETQYF. The CDR3 nucleotides are TGCGCCAGCAGCCAAGATGTCGAAGAGACCCAGTACTTC.

The chain employs TRBV30 and TRBJ2-1; 12 positions match TRBD2. The CDR3 contains 15 residues. Germline CDR1 reads GTSNPN; CDR2 reads SVGIG (reference sequence). With 1 base clipped from V and 7 bases from J, the junction kept 5 bases outside the gene matches. The CDR3 nucleotides are TGTGCCTGGAGTGGACTAGCGGGAGTACGGAATGAGCAGTTCTTC. It codes for CAWSGLAGVRNEQFF.

The rearrangement joins TRBV28 to TRBJ1-1; possible D gene TRBD1, 6 bases. The ends were cut back, 6 bases at V and 2 bases at J, with 13 bases in the middle. This CDR3 comprises 14 residues. Germline assignment: CDR1 MDHEN and CDR2 SYDVKM. For the CDR3, the DNA is TGTGCCAGCAGCGAGCCAGGGGCCAACACTGAAGCTTTCTTT. Translating gives CASSEPGANTEAFF.

As DNA, the CDR3 is TGTGCCAGCAGTGCGGCCGACAGGGTTCCCCCCTATGGCTACACCTTC. Its translation is CASSAADRVPPYGYTF. The V and J genes are TRBV27 and TRBJ1-2; TRBD1 matches at 7 bases. In germline, CDR1 is MNHEY, CDR2 SMNVEV (reference sequence). The ends lost 5 bases at V and 4 bases at J; junction bases unmatched: 13. The CDR3 spans 16 residues.

This clone came up a few times. Additional DNA sequences in this sample encode the identical CDR3. The genes are TRBV4-3 and TRBJ2-7, with D unclear. Trimming stripped 0 bases from V and 4 bases from J, with 4 bases between. The CDR3 totals 12 residues. CDR1 is LGHNA and CDR2 is YSLEER in the germline V gene. CDR3 nucleotide sequence: TGCGCCAGCAGCCAAGATGGGTACGAGCAGTACTTC. Its translation: CASSQDGYEQYF.

J is TRBJ2-1 and V is TRBV11-1; 9 bases map to TRBD1. V lost 5 bases, J lost 9 bases, and 11 bases stayed unmatched. Germline assignment: CDR1 SGHAT and CDR2 FQDESV (reference sequence). The CDR3 is 15 residues long. CDR3 nucleotides: TGTGCCAGCAGCCCCGGGGACAGGGATTGGGGTGAGCAGTTCTTC. Translation: CASSPGDRDWGEQFF.

J is TRBJ1-6 and V is TRBV2, with a possible D match to TRBD1 (6 bases). This CDR3 spans 16 amino acids. In germline, CDR1 is SNHLY, CDR2 FYNNEI. Trimming removed 6 bases at V and 5 bases at J, with 17 bases between. CDR3 residues: CASRERTVEDNSPLHF. In DNA, the CDR3 is TGTGCCAGCAGAGAGCGGACAGTCGAGGATAATTCACCCCTCCACTTT. Complete variable domain (other parts from reference TRBV2 and TRBJ1-6): EPEVTQTPSHQVTQMGQEVILRCVPISNHLYFYWYRQILGQKVEFLVSFYNNEISEKSEIFDDQFSVERPDGSNFTLKIRSTKLEDSAMYFCASRERTVEDNSPLHFGNGTRLTVT.

On this clone itself: A clone one base away is much larger, so this may be a read error. The J gene is TRBJ2-7, the V gene TRBV30; weak D call: TRBD2 (5 bases). The CDR3 is 12 residues long. CDR1 is GTSNPN and CDR2 is SVGIG in the germline V gene (reference sequence). CDR3 DNA: TGTGCCTGGAGTTCGGGAAACTACGAGCATTACTTC. Translated: CAWSSGNYEHYF.

The chain recombines TRBV28 with TRBJ1-4; D not certain. Trimming took 6 bases from V and 8 from J, leaving 10 bases between them. Germline lookup yields CDR1 MDHEN and CDR2 SYDVKM. The CDR3 is 12 amino acids. The CDR3: CASSDPGEKLFF. CDR3 sequence (DNA): TGTGCCAGCAGCGATCCCGGGGAAAAACTGTTTTTT.

This chain uses TRBV27 with TRBJ2-2, with a weak D call TRBD1 (5 bases). Germline lookup yields CDR1 MNHEY and CDR2 SMNVEV (reference sequence). This CDR3 comprises 16 residues. The ends were cut back, 6 bases at V and 0 bases at J, with 14 bases in the middle. The CDR3 coding sequence is TGTGCCAGCAGAAAGGGGCCGTACCCGAACACCGGGGAGCTGTTTTTT. It translates to CASRKGPYPNTGELFF.

V is TRBV28 and J is TRBJ2-7; D gene ambiguous. V lost 6 bases, J lost 0 bases, and 18 bases lay in between. Germline V gene sequence: CDR1 MDHEN, CDR2 SYDVKM. CDR3 size: 16 residues. The CDR3 DNA reads TGTGCCAGCAGGGCCCTCTATTCAGAGCCCTCCTACGAGCAGTACTTC. Protein: CASRALYSEPSYEQYF.

The chain is built from TRBV6-5 and TRBJ1-2; weak D call: TRBD1 (5 bases). The CDR3 has 15 residues. Trimming shortened V by 2 bases and J by 1 base, and 11 bases separated the two germline ends. Germline CDR1 MNHEY, CDR2 SVGAGI. CDR3 bases: TGTGCCAGCAGTTACGGGCAGGGAGTTAACTATGGCTACACCTTC. Its protein product is CASSYGQGVNYGYTF.

This clone was seen once. The chain joins TRBV4-1 to TRBJ2-5, with D possibly matching TRBD2 (6 bases). CDR1 and CDR2 (germline): MGHRA, YSYEKL. V lost 5 bases and J 7 bases, leaving 11 bases between the germline ends. The CDR3 sequence is 12 residues long. The CDR3 loop reads CASSAMGGTQYF. CDR3 nucleotides: TGCGCCAGCAGCGCGATGGGAGGGACCCAGTACTTC.

V and J are TRBV16 and TRBJ1-2; D uncertain. With 0 bases removed from V and 8 bases from J, the gap between germline ends came to 13 bases. Germline CDR1 and CDR2: KGHSY and FQNENV. The CDR3 contains 14 residues. The CDR3 DNA follows: TGTGCCAGCAGCCAATCCGGCGGAGGCCAAGGCTACACCTTC. This sequence encodes CASSQSGGGQGYTF.

The DNA of the CDR3 is TGTGCCAGTACAATATGGGACACCGGGGAGCTGTTTTTT. Protein sequence: CASTIWDTGELFF. The chain employs TRBV19 and TRBJ2-2; no clear D gene. Germline loops: CDR1 LNHDA, CDR2 SQIVND (reference sequence). Trimming took off 7 bases at V and 3 bases at J, with 9 bases between the two ends. This CDR3 has 13 residues.

The rearrangement joins TRBV4-1 to TRBJ2-5; D is possibly TRBD1 or TRBD2 (5 bases each). Matching the DNA end better, TRBJ2-7 makes the J call doubtful. The germline gives CDR1 MGHRA, CDR2 YSYEKL. There are 15 residues in the CDR3. As DNA, the CDR3 is TGCGCCAGCAGCCAAGATGCATCTGGGGGTTACGAGCAGTACTTC. Translation: CASSQDASGGYEQYF.